This T cell receptor beta chain was obtained from a study of cytomegalovirus exposure and HLA in healthy donors. The CDR3 is made up of 14 amino acids. Germline V gene sequence: CDR1 MDHEN, CDR2 SYDVKM. Primers for the PCR totalled 60 Vbeta and 13 Jbeta. Here immunoSEQ multiplex PCR was the method, and the copy in TCRdb shows in-frame clones only, minus some. Altogether tens of thousands of clones are present, roughly 80% being singletons, with the ten largest covering under 12%. General study points: Among TCR beta chains, those listed as cytomegalovirus-associated numbered around 160. For cytomegalovirus status, the classifier reportedly gave diagnoses with high specificity and sensitivity. A later analysis, which compared TCR beta chains of equal frequency, found the HLA-associated ones more clonally expanded. Reportedly, a later analysis found an Asian-associated ancestry cluster had fewer N-insertions than the approximately 700-donor mean.

With regard to this clone: What it binds is not known. The germline gene is not matched at one end of the junction; a read error may be the cause.

The chain joins TRBV28 to TRBJ1-2; a possible D gene is TRBD1 (5 bases). The specimen sequenced was PBMCs. This receptor was taken from a woman aged 18-29 years in good health and CMV-seropositive. Here the CDR3 DNA reads TGTGCCAGCAGTTTAACGTCCCAGCGGGGCGGCTACCCCTTC. Translation: CASSLTSQRGGYPF.